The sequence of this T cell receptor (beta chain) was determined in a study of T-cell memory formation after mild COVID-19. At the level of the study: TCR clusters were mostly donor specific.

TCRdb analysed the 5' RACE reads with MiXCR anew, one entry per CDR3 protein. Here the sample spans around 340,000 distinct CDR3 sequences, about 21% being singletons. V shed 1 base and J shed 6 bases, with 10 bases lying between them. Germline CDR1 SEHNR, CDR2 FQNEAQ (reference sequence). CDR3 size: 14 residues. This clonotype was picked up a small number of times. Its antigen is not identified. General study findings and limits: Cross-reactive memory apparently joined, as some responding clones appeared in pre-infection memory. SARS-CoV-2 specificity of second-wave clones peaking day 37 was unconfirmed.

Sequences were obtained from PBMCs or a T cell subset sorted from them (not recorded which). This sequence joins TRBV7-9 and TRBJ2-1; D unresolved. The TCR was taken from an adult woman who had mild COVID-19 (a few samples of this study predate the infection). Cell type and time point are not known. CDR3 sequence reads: CASSLDLGFNEQFF. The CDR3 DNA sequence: TGTGCCAGCAGCTTAGATTTGGGGTTCAATGAGCAGTTCTTC.